The 4 T cell receptor beta chains reported below all come from one sample, sequenced in a study of T-cell memory formation after mild COVID-19. TCRdb independently ran MiXCR on the 5' RACE reads; one entry per CDR3 protein. The sample holds under 550,000 distinct CDR3 sequences, about 20% seen once. The sample consisted of PBMCs or a T cell subset sorted from them (not recorded which). These receptors were collected from a young man who had mild COVID-19 (a few samples of this study predate the infection). Cell type and time point are not known.

The table lists this clonotype with a few counts. This chain links TRBV29-1 with TRBJ2-2; D perhaps matches TRBD1 (5 bases). Germline-derived CDR1 and CDR2 are SQVTM and ANQGSEA. V shed 3 bases and J shed 4 bases, with 12 bases lying between them. The CDR3 is 14 residues long. CDR3 loop: CSVDTREGTGELFF. The CDR3 nucleotides read TGCAGCGTTGATACCAGGGAAGGCACCGGGGAGCTGTTTTTT.

The table lists this clonotype with many counts. The genes are TRBV5-1 and TRBJ2-3, with 8 bases lining up with TRBD2. This CDR3 contains 15 residues. V lost 4 bases to trimming and J lost 2 bases; unmatched junction nucleotides: 6. Germline values: CDR1 SGHRS, CDR2 YFSETQ. The chain's CDR3 is CASSPRGAFTDTQYF. The CDR3 nucleotides read TGCGCCAGCAGCCCGCGGGGGGCCTTCACAGATACGCAGTATTTT.

Only a few counts were recorded for this clonotype. The J gene is TRBJ1-5, the V gene TRBV7-2, with D perhaps TRBD1 (6 bases). Germline CDR1 reads SGHTA; CDR2 reads FQGNSA. Trimming took off 8 bases at V and 8 bases at J, with 16 bases between the two ends. The CDR3 loop spans 13 amino acids. The CDR3 loop is CASSGGPTEPQHF. The CDR3, as DNA: TGTGCCAGCTCCGGGGGCCCGACAGAGCCCCAGCATTTT.

The chain couples TRBV4-1 to TRBJ1-2, with D unclear. The CDR3 runs to 14 residues. The germline gives CDR1 MGHRA, CDR2 YSYEKL. The V gene lost 2 bases and the J gene lost 8 bases, with 15 bases spanning the gap. This chain's CDR3 is CASSQQTHVSGYTF. The CDR3 DNA follows: TGCGCCAGCAGCCAACAGACGCATGTGAGCGGCTACACCTTC.